This T cell receptor (beta chain) originates from a study of persistence of HIV-infected CD4 T cells (dated by TCRdb to about 2020). Notes on the research overall: The study isolated CMV- and HIV-1 Gag-responding CD4+ T cells from ART-treated individuals to examine antigen-driven clonal expansion of HIV-1-infected cells. The TCR cluster analysis across participants included roughly 8 participants for CMV and about 7 participants for Gag. Peripheral blood samples of up to about 180 mL were taken at multiple time points, with the exception of two participants who underwent leukapheresis at a single time point. Participants had been on suppressive ART for a median of roughly eight years. Proviral sequencing was used to assess clonality among infected cells, whereas TCRbeta sequencing gauged the clonality of all cells within each sorted population. Results the study describes overall, beyond this receptor: Only a small number of individuals took part in the study, and only a limited range of antigens was tested. A correlation was observed between TCR oligoclonality and proviral oligoclonality within the same sorted populations. Because the TCR analyses were done in bulk, restricting them to just the rare CMV-responding cells that actually carried HIV-1 proviruses was not possible. Significantly lower TCRbeta richness was observed in CMV- and Gag-responding cells than in anti-CD3/anti-CD28-responding cells, and higher oligoclonality was observed in CMV-responding cells than in CD3/CD28-stimulated and Gag-responding cells. Enrichment of degenerate expanded CDR3beta sequences was found in antigen-responding cells, suggesting convergent selection of CD4+ responses to CMV and Gag.

With regard to this clone: Its antigen is still unknown. Per-nucleotide qualities are absent, and no much larger clonotype sits a single base away.

The treatment or condition label here, explained by the study, means: suppressive antiretroviral therapy. A pool of overlapping HIV-1 Gag 15-mer peptides, at around 1 ug per peptide per mL, was used to stimulate the cells. Memory populations depleted of antigen-responding cells were obtained by sorting nonresponding CD40L-negative CD69-negative CD45RO-high memory CD4+ T cells. HIV-1-infected adults in whom suppressive ART had been started during chronic infection were enrolled as participants. Participants had undetectable plasma HIV-1 RNA below 50 copies/mL for at least 4 years. To be included, a participant needed positive CMV serology and a CD4+ T cell count above 400 cells/uL. Before stimulation, PBMCs were isolated using density centrifugation and depleted of CD8+ T cells. For around 18 hours, the CD8-depleted PBMCs were stimulated with anti-CD28/CD49d costimulation, a CD40-blocking antibody, and enfuvirtide to prevent new infections. Sorting was done on either a Beckman Coulter MoFlo Legacy or an XDP sorter, and propidium iodide was used to exclude dead cells. For samples with more than one million cells, genomic DNA was extracted with the QIAamp DNA Mini Kit, and for all other samples the Quick-DNA Microprep Kit was used.

There are 13 amino acids in the CDR3, from cysteine to phenylalanine inclusive. Only the CDR3 part of the read is kept: 39 bases, read in frame from the first base. The junction shows trimming of 0 bases on V and 7 bases on J, plus 7 bases between the germline ends. The germline V gene provides CDR1 SGHTA and CDR2 FQGNSA. The immunoSEQ hsTCRB assay version 4 in survey mode was used to sequence TCRbeta repertoires from genomic DNA. Genomic DNA was diluted to approximately 11 ng/uL, and up to roughly 1 ug per sample was used for TCRbeta sequencing. In the authors' own workflow: TCRbeta data were analyzed in ImmunoSeq Analyzer 3.0, with diversity computed on productive nucleotide rearrangements. Using the Immunarch R package, lower-bound TCR diversity was estimated with the improved Chao index and clonality was estimated with the Gini coefficient. When different nucleotide rearrangements encoded the same CDR3beta amino acid sequence, each rearrangement was treated as a distinct clonotype. Differential abundance analysis found TCRbeta sequences that were significantly enriched in antigen-responding cells compared with anti-CD3/anti-CD28-activated cells. GLIPH2 grouped TCRs by predicted peptide-MHC specificity, both within each participant and across combined participant data sets. TCRdb took over this immuneACCESS table, retaining in-frame rearrangements with V and J assigned. Such tables are incomplete; in checked studies, under half of the missing clones stem from an unresolved V gene, and the remainder is unexplained. D and trimming were read from the DNA, whereas the V and J calls and clone size are those reported in that table. This sample holds 30,000 to 45,000 clones; 70% to 90% were observed only once. The ten largest account for about 5% of the sample.

The chain is assembled from TRBV7-2 and TRBJ2-1; the D gene cannot be resolved reliably. The clonotype originates from an adult with HIV. The donor label of this sample is uncertain. This sample comprised cultured CD4+ T cells from PBMCs, obtained from a patient who received antiretroviral therapy. The label giving this sample's cell subset or site can be read as: CD40L-CD69- CD45RO-high memory CD4 T cells not responding to Gag peptides. The DNA sequence reads TGTGCCAGCAGCTTAGCGCGGAATAATGAGCAGTTCTTC. It translates as CASSLARNNEQFF.